This T cell receptor beta chain derives from a study of blood T cell repertoires in COVID-19. The repertoire was sequenced with immunoSEQ multiplex PCR; TCRdb's copy has only in-frame clones and lacks some. The repertoire holds 220,000 or so clones, with more than 80% as singletons. Individuals drawn from about 26 US areas were roughly 18 to 89 years old. Donors were grouped by their self-reported clinical history. V was cut by 0 bases and J by 0 bases, with 7 bases left in between. The CDR3 is 15 amino acids. The germline V gene has CDR1 SGHRS and CDR2 YFSETQ. Notes on this clone: The identical CDR3 is also encoded by other nucleotide sequences in the sample.

This chain links TRBV5-1 with TRBJ1-3; possible D gene TRBD1, 5 bases. Material for sequencing was PBMCs or T cells enriched from blood (not recorded which). This receptor was taken from a man aged 45-65 years who had been exposed to COVID-19. CDR3 amino acids: CASSLAGNSGNTIYF. The CDR3, as DNA: TGCGCCAGCAGCTTGGCAGGGAACTCTGGAAACACCATATATTTT.